This passage covers 17 T cell receptor beta chains from one sample sequenced in a study of T-cell reconstitution after alpha-beta-depleted transplantation in children. The TCRbeta library incorporated unique molecular identifiers. TCRdb re-analysed the PCR reads in MiXCR, keeping a single row per CDR3 protein. The table lists some 830,000 distinct CDR3 sequences, under 20% of them singletons, with approximately 5% in the top ten. The sequenced sample was PBMCs, mostly from graft donor cells, obtained 360 days after TCRalphabeta/CD19-depleted stem cell transplant. All receptors derive from a male patient under 18 who had a stem cell transplant for acute lymphoblastic leukemia, so the T cells may come from the graft donor.

The V call is TRBV20-1, the J call TRBJ2-4; 8 positions match TRBD1. The V segment lost 0 bases and the J segment 8 bases; nucleotides outside the gene matches: 6. The germline V gene has CDR1 DFQATT and CDR2 SNEGSKA (reference sequence). The CDR3 has 14 amino acids. CDR3 sequence (DNA): TGCAGTGCTAGAGATTTCGGACAGGGATACATTCAGTACTTC. Translation: CSARDFGQGYIQYF.

This chain joins TRBV5-1 and TRBJ1-4; D remains ambiguous. Germline CDR1 SGHRS, CDR2 YFSETQ. This CDR3 region has 16 residues. V was pared by 1 base and J by 0 bases, with 10 bases between. CDR3 sequence: CASSLNTYATNEKLFF. The CDR3 DNA is TGCGCCAGCAGCTTGAACACCTATGCAACTAATGAAAAACTGTTTTTT.

This clonotype appeared a few times. The chain uses TRBV25-1 and TRBJ2-5, with 9 positions matching TRBD2. Trimming took 5 bases from V and 3 from J; bases not matched to a gene: 4. Germline-derived CDR1 and CDR2 are MGHDK and SYGVNS. This CDR3 has 14 residues. The CDR3 spells CASSRSGRKETQYF. The DNA of the CDR3 is TGTGCCAGCAGTCGGAGCGGGAGGAAAGAGACCCAGTACTTC. Drawing the rest from reference TRBV25-1 and TRBJ2-5, the complete variable domain is EADIYQTPRYLVIGTGKKITLECSQTMGHDKMYWYQQDPGMELHLIHYSYGVNSTEKGDLSSESTVSRIRTEHFPLTLESARPSHTSQYLCASSRSGRKETQYFGPGTRLLVL.

The chain is built from TRBV30 and TRBJ2-1; possibly TRBD1 or TRBD2 for D (5 bases each). The V end lost 2 bases, the J end lost 6 bases, and 8 bases lay between the germline ends. Per the germline V gene, CDR1 is GTSNPN and CDR2 is SVGIG (reference sequence). There are 12 residues in the CDR3. The CDR3 DNA is TGTGCCTGGAGTCGGGACCCCAATGAGCAGTTCTTC. Translating gives CAWSRDPNEQFF. Filled out from reference TRBV30 and TRBJ2-1, the complete variable domain reads SQTIHQWPATLVQPVGSPLSLECTVEGTSNPNLYWYRQAAGRGLQLLFYSVGIGQISSEVPQNLSASRPQDRQFILSSKKLLLSDSGFYLCAWSRDPNEQFFGPGTRLTVL.

The chain couples TRBV7-8 to TRBJ2-3, with D possibly called TRBD1 or TRBD2 (6 bases each). The germline V gene encodes CDR1 SGHVS and CDR2 FQNEAQ. CDR3 size: 16 residues. Between the trimmed V and J ends, which lost 1 base and 6 bases, there was a span of 17 bases. The CDR3 coding sequence is TGTGCCAGCAGCTTAGGGTCCGCAAGGGGGAGGGATACGCAGTATTTT. This encodes CASSLGSARGRDTQYF.

This clonotype was recorded a few times. This chain links TRBV7-9 with TRBJ1-6; no definite D call. The CDR3 is 14 residues long. V was pared by 1 base and J by 4 bases, with 5 bases between. Germline CDR1 reads SEHNR; CDR2 reads FQNEAQ (reference sequence). The CDR3, as DNA: TGTGCCAGCAGCTTAGAGTGGTATAATTCACCCCTCCACTTT. This sequence encodes CASSLEWYNSPLHF.

J is TRBJ2-7 and V is TRBV20-1; perhaps TRBD2 as D (6 bases). Trimming took off 7 bases at V and 2 bases at J, with 18 bases between the two ends. This CDR3 comprises 14 residues. From germline, CDR1 is DFQATT and CDR2 SNEGSKA (reference sequence). The CDR3 is CSGRRAGTPYEQYF. CDR3 nucleotides: TGCAGTGGCAGGAGGGCGGGGACCCCCTACGAGCAGTACTTC.

The rearrangement joins TRBV18 to TRBJ1-2; D not resolved. CDR1 and CDR2 from the germline V gene are KGHSH and LQKENI. The CDR3 spans 14 residues. V shed 8 bases and J shed 8 bases, with 21 bases lying between them. The CDR3 sequence is CASARIVQEGGYTF. The CDR3 bases are TGTGCCAGCGCACGAATCGTCCAGGAGGGAGGCTACACCTTC.

This clonotype was seen a handful of times. This chain joins TRBV15 and TRBJ1-4; D is uncertain. CDR3 length: 16 amino acids. The germline V gene encodes CDR1 LNHNV and CDR2 YYDKDF (reference sequence). V gave up 0 bases and J gave up 8 bases, with 16 bases separating them. The CDR3 sequence: CATSRETPGSLEKLFF. For the CDR3, the DNA is TGTGCCACCAGCAGAGAGACGCCGGGAAGCCTAGAAAAACTGTTTTTT.

This clonotype was found a few times. The J gene is TRBJ2-7, the V gene TRBV2, with 11 bases aligning to TRBD2. This CDR3 comprises 16 residues. The trim removed 6 bases at V and 4 bases at J, leaving 11 bases unmatched. CDR1 SNHLY and CDR2 FYNNEI come from the germline V gene. As DNA, the CDR3 is TGTGCCAGCAGCTATTCTCTAGCGGGAGGAGAATACGAGCAGTACTTC. Residues: CASSYSLAGGEYEQYF.

The chain couples TRBV3-1 to TRBJ2-7; D tentatively reads TRBD1 or TRBD2 (5 bases each). Per the germline V gene, CDR1 is LGHDT and CDR2 is YNNKEL (reference sequence). The V and J ends lost 5 bases and 3 bases respectively, with 17 bases between them. The CDR3 has 15 residues. The CDR3 protein is CASSYTGTPSYEQYF. DNA of the CDR3: TGTGCCAGCAGCTATACCGGGACGCCGAGCTACGAGCAGTACTTC.

In its sample, this clonotype was seen a few times. The chain couples TRBV6-2 or TRBV6-3 to TRBJ2-1; maybe TRBD2 (5 bases). CDR1 MNHEY and CDR2 SVGEGT come from the germline V gene. The CDR3 loop spans 15 amino acids. Trimming took off 2 bases at V and 2 bases at J, with 10 bases between the two ends. As DNA, the CDR3 is TGTGCCAGCAGTTACCGGGGATATCCCTACAATGAGCAGTTCTTC. Residues: CASSYRGYPYNEQFF.

J is TRBJ2-1 and V is TRBV20-1; 7 bases match TRBD2. The CDR3 sequence is 15 residues long. Germline assignment: CDR1 DFQATT and CDR2 SNEGSKA (reference sequence). Germline trimming cut 7 bases from V and 9 bases from J; bases unmatched to any gene: 18. In DNA form, the CDR3 reads TGCAGTGTTCTGAAAGGTGGTAGCGGGTATGCTGAGCAGTTCTTC. Its translation: CSVLKGGSGYAEQFF.

V gene TRBV4-1 combines with J gene TRBJ2-3, with D possibly being TRBD1 or TRBD2 (6 bases each). The CDR3 runs 17 residues. Germline V gene lookup returns CDR1 MGHRA and CDR2 YSYEKL. V lost 0 bases and J lost 5, with 18 bases in between. The CDR3 DNA follows: TGCGCCAGCAGCCAAGATCCAACGGGGGCTCGTATAGATACGCAGTATTTT. Its translation: CASSQDPTGARIDTQYF.

The chain employs TRBV5-1 and TRBJ2-1; 14 bases line up with TRBD2. Germline trimming cut 4 bases from V and 4 bases from J; bases unmatched to any gene: 13. The CDR3 spans 19 residues. CDR1 and CDR2 (germline): SGHRS, YFSETQ. CDR3 loop: CASSQTTSGRAKDYNEQFF. As DNA, the CDR3 is TGCGCCAGCAGCCAAACGACTAGCGGGAGGGCAAAGGATTACAATGAGCAGTTCTTC.

V is TRBV7-9 and J is TRBJ2-7; possible D gene TRBD1, 6 bases. Germline CDR1 is SEHNR and CDR2 is FQNEAQ (reference sequence). The CDR3 totals 12 residues. V was pared by 8 bases and J by 6 bases, with 14 bases between. CDR3 loop: CASGGRVGEQYF. The CDR3 region has the DNA TGTGCCAGCGGGGGCAGGGTGGGCGAGCAGTACTTC.

Comment on this clonotype: Given a much more abundant clone one base away, this may be a read error. The chain uses TRBV6-1 and TRBJ2-2; tentative D call: TRBD1 (6 bases). This CDR3 contains 13 residues. V lost 9 bases and J lost 6, with 14 bases in between. Per germline, CDR1 MNHNS and CDR2 SASEGT. CDR3: CASSHRAPGELFF. The CDR3 DNA is TGTGCCAGTTCCCACAGGGCCCCCGGGGAGCTGTTTTTT.